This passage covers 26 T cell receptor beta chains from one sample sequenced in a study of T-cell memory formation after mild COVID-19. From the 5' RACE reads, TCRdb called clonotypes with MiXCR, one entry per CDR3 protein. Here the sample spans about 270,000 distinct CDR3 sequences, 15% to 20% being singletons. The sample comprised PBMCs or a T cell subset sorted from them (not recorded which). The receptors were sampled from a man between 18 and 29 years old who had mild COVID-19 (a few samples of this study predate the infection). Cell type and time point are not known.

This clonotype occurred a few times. CDR3: CASSVNSGGYNEQFF. In nucleotides, the CDR3 is TGTGCCAGCAGCGTGAATTCGGGAGGGTACAATGAGCAGTTCTTC. V usage is TRBV7-9 and J usage is TRBJ2-1; TRBD2 agrees at 8 bases. Looked up from germline, CDR1 is SEHNR and CDR2 is FQNEAQ (reference sequence). The CDR3 runs to 15 residues. J gave up 4 bases and V 5 bases, and 7 bases lay outside the gene matches.

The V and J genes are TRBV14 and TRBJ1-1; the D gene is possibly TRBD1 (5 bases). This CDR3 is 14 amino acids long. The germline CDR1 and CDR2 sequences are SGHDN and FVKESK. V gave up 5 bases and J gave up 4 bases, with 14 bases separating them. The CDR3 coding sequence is TGTGCCAGCAGCTACCGCGGGGGGGTCACTGAAGCTTTCTTT. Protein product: CASSYRGGVTEAFF.

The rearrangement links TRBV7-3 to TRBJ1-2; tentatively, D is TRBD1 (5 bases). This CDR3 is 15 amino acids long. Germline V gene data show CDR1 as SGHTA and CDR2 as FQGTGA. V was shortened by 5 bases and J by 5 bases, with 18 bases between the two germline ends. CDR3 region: CASSPAVGEFYGYTF. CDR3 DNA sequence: TGTGCCAGCAGCCCCGCTGTAGGGGAATTTTATGGCTACACCTTC.

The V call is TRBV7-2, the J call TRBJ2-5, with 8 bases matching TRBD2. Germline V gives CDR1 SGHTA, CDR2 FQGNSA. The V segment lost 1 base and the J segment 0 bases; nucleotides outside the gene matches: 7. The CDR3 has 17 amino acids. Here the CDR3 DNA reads TGTGCCAGCAGCTTAGGGACCGGCGGGGGGAACCAAGAGACCCAGTACTTC. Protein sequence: CASSLGTGGGNQETQYF.

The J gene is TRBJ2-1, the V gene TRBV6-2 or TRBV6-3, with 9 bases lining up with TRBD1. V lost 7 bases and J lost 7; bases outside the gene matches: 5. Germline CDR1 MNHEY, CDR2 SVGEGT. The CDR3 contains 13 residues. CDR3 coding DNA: TGTGCCAGCATTCGACAGGGGGGAAATGAGCAGTTCTTC. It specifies CASIRQGGNEQFF.

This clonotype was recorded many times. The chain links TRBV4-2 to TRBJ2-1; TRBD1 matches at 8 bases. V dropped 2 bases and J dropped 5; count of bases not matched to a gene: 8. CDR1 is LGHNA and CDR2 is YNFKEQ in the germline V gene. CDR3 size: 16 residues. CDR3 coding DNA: TGTGCCAGCAGCCAATTCCCGGGACAGGTTAACAATGAGCAGTTCTTC. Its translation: CASSQFPGQVNNEQFF.

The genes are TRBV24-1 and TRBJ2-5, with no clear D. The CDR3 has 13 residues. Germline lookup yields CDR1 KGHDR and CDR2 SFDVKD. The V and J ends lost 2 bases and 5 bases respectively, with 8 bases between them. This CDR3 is CATSDSNRETQYF. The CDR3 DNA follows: TGTGCCACCAGTGATTCCAACCGGGAGACCCAGTACTTC.

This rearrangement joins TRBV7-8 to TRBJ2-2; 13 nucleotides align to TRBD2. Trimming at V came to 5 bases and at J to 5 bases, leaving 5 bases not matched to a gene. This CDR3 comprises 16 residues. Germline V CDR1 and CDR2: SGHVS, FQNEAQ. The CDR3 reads CASSTTSGGTTGELFF. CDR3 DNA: TGTGCCAGCAGCACGACTAGCGGGGGGACAACCGGGGAGCTGTTTTTT. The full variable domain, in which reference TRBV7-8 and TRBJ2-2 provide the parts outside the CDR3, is GAGVSQSPRYKVAKRGQDVALRCDPISGHVSLFWYQQALGQGPEFLTYFQNEAQLDKSGLPSDRFFAERPEGSVSTLKIQRTQQEDSAVYLCASSTTSGGTTGELFFGEGSRLTVL.

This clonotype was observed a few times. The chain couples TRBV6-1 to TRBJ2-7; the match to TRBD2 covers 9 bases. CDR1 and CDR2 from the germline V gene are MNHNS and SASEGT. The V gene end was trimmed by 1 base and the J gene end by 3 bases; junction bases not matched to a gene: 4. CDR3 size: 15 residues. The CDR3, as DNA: TGTGCCAGCAGTGAAGGGCCTAGCGGGATCTACGAGCAGTACTTC. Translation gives CASSEGPSGIYEQYF.

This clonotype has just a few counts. CDR3 coding DNA: TGCGCCAGCAGCTTGGACGGGCTAGTCATTCAGCCCCAGCATTTT. Protein product: CASSLDGLVIQPQHF. J is TRBJ1-5 and V is TRBV5-1; D is undetermined. V lost 0 bases to trimming and J lost 6 bases, with 13 bases between them. This CDR3 comprises 15 residues. Germline CDR1 reads SGHRS; CDR2 reads YFSETQ.

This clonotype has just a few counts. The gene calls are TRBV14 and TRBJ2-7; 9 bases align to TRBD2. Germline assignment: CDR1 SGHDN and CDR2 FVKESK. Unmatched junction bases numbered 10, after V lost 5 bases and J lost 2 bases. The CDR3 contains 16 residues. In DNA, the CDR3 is TGTGCCAGCAGCTTTTCCAGCGGGGGGACGCCCTACGAGCAGTACTTC. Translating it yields CASSFSSGGTPYEQYF.

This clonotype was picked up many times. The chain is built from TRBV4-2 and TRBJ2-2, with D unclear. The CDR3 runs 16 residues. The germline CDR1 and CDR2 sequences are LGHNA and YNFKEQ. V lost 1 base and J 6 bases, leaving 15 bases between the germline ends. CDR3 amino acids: CASSQVPSRFAGELFF. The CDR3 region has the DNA TGTGCCAGCAGCCAAGTTCCTAGTAGATTCGCCGGGGAGCTGTTTTTT.

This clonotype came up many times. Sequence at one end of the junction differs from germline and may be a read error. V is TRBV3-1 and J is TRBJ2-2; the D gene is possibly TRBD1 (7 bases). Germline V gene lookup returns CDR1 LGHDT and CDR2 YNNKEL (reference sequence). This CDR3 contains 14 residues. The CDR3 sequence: CASSQGGNTGELFF. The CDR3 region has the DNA TGCGCCAGCAGCCAGGGGGGGAACACCGGGGAGCTGTTTTTT.

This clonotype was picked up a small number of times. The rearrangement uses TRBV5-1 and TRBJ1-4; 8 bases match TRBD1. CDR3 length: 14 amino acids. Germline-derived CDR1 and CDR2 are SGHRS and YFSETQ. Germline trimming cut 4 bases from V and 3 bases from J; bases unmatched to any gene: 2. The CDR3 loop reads CASSTGGSNEKLFF. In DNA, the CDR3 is TGCGCCAGCAGCACAGGGGGGTCTAATGAAAAACTGTTTTTT.

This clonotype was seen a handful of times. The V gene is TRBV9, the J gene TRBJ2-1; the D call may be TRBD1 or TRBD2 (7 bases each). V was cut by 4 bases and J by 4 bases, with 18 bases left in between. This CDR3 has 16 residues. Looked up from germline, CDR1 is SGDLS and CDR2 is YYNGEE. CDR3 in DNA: TGTGCCAGCAGCTTAGGGGAGGGGGCCTCGTACAATGAGCAGTTCTTC. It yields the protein CASSLGEGASYNEQFF.

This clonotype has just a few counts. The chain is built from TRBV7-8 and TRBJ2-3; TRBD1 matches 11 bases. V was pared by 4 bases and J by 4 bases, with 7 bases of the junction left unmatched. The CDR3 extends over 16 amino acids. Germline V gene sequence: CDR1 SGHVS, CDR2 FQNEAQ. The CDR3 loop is CASSSPGQGVADTQYF. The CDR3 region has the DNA TGTGCCAGCAGCTCCCCGGGACAGGGGGTAGCAGATACGCAGTATTTT.

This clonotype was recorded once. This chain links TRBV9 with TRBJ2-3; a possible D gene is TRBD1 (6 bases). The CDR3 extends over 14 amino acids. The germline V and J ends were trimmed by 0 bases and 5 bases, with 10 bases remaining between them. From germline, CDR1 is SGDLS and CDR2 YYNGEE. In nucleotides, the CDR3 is TGTGCCAGCAGCGTAGAACAGGGTGGAGATACGCAGTATTTT. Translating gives CASSVEQGGDTQYF.

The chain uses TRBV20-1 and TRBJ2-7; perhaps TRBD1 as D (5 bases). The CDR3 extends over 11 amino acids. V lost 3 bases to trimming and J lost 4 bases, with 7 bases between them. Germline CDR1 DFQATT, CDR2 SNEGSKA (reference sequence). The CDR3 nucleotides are TGCAGTGCTAGGGACAATTACGAGCAGTACGTC. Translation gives CSARDNYEQYV.

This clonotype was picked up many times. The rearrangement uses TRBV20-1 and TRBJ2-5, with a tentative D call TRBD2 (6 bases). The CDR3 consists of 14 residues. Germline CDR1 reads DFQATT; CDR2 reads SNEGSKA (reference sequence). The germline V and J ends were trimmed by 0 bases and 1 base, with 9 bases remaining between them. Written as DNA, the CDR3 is TGCAGTGCTAGAGAGGTGCGGGGCCAAGAGACCCAGTACTTC. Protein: CSAREVRGQETQYF.

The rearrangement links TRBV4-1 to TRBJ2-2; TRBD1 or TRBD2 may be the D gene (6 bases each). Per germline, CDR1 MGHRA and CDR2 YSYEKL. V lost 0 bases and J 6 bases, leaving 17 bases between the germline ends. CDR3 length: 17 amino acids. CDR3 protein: CASSQDRGLVPPGELFF. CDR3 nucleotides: TGCGCCAGCAGCCAAGATCGGGGGCTAGTCCCCCCCGGGGAGCTGTTTTTT.

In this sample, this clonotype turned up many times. CDR3 sequence (DNA): TGCGCCAGCAGCCAAGACCACACTAGCGGGGGGACAGATACGCAGTATTTT. As protein: CASSQDHTSGGTDTQYF. The chain uses TRBV4-1 and TRBJ2-3, with TRBD2 identical over 12 bases. The CDR3 totals 17 residues. The trim removed 0 bases at V and 3 bases at J, leaving 4 bases unmatched. Germline-derived CDR1 and CDR2 are MGHRA and YSYEKL.

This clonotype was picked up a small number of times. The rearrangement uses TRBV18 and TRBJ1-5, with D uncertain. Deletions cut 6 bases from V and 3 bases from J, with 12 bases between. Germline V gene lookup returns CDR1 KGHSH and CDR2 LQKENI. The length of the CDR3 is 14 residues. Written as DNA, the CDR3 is TGTGCCAGCTCCTCGCGGCAATCCAATCAGCCCCAGCATTTT. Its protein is CASSSRQSNQPQHF.

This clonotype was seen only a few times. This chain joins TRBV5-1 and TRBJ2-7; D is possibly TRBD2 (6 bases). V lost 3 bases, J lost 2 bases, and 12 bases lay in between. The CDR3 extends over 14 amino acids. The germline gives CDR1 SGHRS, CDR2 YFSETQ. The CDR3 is CASSWGDGAYEQYF. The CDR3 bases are TGCGCCAGCAGCTGGGGGGACGGAGCCTACGAGCAGTACTTC.

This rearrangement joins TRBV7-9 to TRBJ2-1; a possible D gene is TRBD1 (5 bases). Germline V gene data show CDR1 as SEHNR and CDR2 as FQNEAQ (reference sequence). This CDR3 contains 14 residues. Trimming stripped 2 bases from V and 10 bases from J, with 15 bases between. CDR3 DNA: TGTGCCAGCAGCTTATCGGGCCAGGGCTGGGAGCAGTTCTTC. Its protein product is CASSLSGQGWEQFF.

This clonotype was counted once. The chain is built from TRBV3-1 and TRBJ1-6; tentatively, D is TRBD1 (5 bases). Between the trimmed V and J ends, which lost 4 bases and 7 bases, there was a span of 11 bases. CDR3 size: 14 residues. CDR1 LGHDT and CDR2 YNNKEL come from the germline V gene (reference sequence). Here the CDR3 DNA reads TGTGCCAGCAGCCTCCGGGACGGCAATTCACCCCTCCACTTT. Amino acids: CASSLRDGNSPLHF. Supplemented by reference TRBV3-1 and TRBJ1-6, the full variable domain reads DTAVSQTPKYLVTQMGNDKSIKCEQNLGHDTMYWYKQDSKKFLKIMFSYNNKELIINETVPNRFSPKSPDKAHLNLHINSLELGDSAVYFCASSLRDGNSPLHFGNGTRLTVT.

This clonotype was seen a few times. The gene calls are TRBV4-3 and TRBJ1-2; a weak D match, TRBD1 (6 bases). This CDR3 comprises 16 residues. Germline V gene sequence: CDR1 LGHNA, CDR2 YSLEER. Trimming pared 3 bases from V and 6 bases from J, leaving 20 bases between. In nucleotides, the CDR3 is TGCGCCAGCAGCCAGCAACAGGGACCCCAATGGGATGGCTACACCTTC. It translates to CASSQQQGPQWDGYTF.